The next 27 T cell receptor beta chains were all read from a single sample in a study of blood T cell repertoires in COVID-19. Method: immunoSEQ multiplex PCR; TCRdb's copy keeps in-frame clones and lacks some. Of roughly 230,000 clones listed, approximately 83% are singletons. Sequenced sample: peripheral blood. The receptors here all came from a man in his forties or fifties with active or convalescent COVID-19.

This sequence joins TRBV28 and TRBJ1-3, with a tentative D call TRBD1 (5 bases). The V end lost 5 bases, the J end lost 0 bases, and 17 bases lay between the germline ends. Germline CDR1 MDHEN, CDR2 SYDVKM. This CDR3 has 17 amino acids. The CDR3 region has the DNA TGTGCCAGCAGTCCCCGGGGGGGAGCCCTCTCTGGAAACACCATATATTTT. It encodes CASSPRGGALSGNTIYF.

The CDR3 nucleotides are TGTGCCAGCAGCTTGGAGGGACGTTTTGGTTCACCCCTCCACTTT. Amino acids: CASSLEGRFGSPLHF. The rearrangement links TRBV7-9 to TRBJ1-6; perhaps TRBD1 as D (5 bases). In germline, CDR1 is SEHNR, CDR2 FQNEAQ (reference sequence). The V gene lost 3 bases and the J gene lost 9 bases, with 15 bases spanning the gap. This CDR3 spans 15 amino acids.

This clone was seen a few times. This rearrangement joins TRBV7-3 to TRBJ2-3, with D unclear. Germline V gene lookup returns CDR1 SGHTA and CDR2 FQGTGA. The CDR3 runs 14 residues. V shed 5 bases and J shed 0 bases, with 9 bases lying between them. Here the CDR3 DNA reads TGTGCCAGCAGCCCTATGACTAGCACAGATACGCAGTATTTT. It translates to CASSPMTSTDTQYF.

The chain employs TRBV11-2 and TRBJ2-2; 10 nucleotides line up with TRBD1. The CDR3 covers 16 residues. CDR1 is SGHAT and CDR2 is FQNNGV in the germline V gene. Trimming took 6 bases from V and 7 from J; bases not matched to a gene: 11. The DNA for the CDR3 is TGTGCCAGCAGTTTTGGACAGGGGGTCGGGGTCGGGGAGCTGTTTTTT. Translating gives CASSFGQGVGVGELFF.

The chain employs TRBV29-1 and TRBJ2-5; 10 bases align to TRBD1. Germline V gives CDR1 SQVTM, CDR2 ANQGSEA. The CDR3 is made up of 15 amino acids. After removal of 0 bases from V and 4 bases from J, the junction contained 5 bases not matched to a gene. As DNA, the CDR3 is TGCAGCGTTGAAGATTGGGACAGGGGTGGAGAGACCCAGTACTTC. Translated: CSVEDWDRGGETQYF.

The chain is built from TRBV2 and TRBJ1-2; the D gene is possibly TRBD1 (6 bases). CDR1 SNHLY and CDR2 FYNNEI come from the germline V gene. V was pared by 5 bases and J by 4 bases, with 20 bases between. The CDR3 has 16 residues. For the CDR3, the DNA is TGTGCCAGCAGTTATCGCCAGGGGAACCCTCTCTATGGCTACACCTTC. Protein product: CASSYRQGNPLYGYTF.

This chain joins TRBV19 and TRBJ2-1; tentative D call: TRBD1 (6 bases). This CDR3 comprises 14 residues. Germline V lookup: CDR1 LNHDA, CDR2 SQIVND (reference sequence). V gave up 4 bases and J gave up 9 bases, with 16 bases separating them. The CDR3 coding sequence is TGTGCCAGTAGTACCAGCTTCTCCAGGGGTGAGCAGTTCTTC. Its protein is CASSTSFSRGEQFF.

The CDR3 loop reads CASSYGRDNQPQHF. For the CDR3, the DNA is TGTGCCAGCTCATACGGACGGGACAATCAGCCCCAGCATTTT. J is TRBJ1-5 and V is TRBV18; D is uncertain. The germline CDR1 and CDR2 sequences are KGHSH and LQKENI. There are 14 residues in the CDR3. V was cut by 5 bases and J by 3 bases, with 11 bases left in between.

The rearrangement links TRBV5-6 to TRBJ1-1; 9 bases fit TRBD1. This CDR3 contains 15 residues. The germline CDR1 and CDR2 sequences are SGHDT and YYEEEE. After removal of 0 bases from V and 4 bases from J, the junction contained 4 bases not matched to a gene. For the CDR3, the DNA is TGTGCCAGCAGCTTGGGACAGGGGGTAGGCACTGAAGCTTTCTTT. It encodes CASSLGQGVGTEAFF.

The genes are TRBV29-1 and TRBJ1-1, with 7 bases matching TRBD1. The CDR3 has 14 amino acids. V dropped 4 bases and J dropped 5; count of bases not matched to a gene: 10. In germline, CDR1 is SQVTM, CDR2 ANQGSEA. CDR3 DNA sequence: TGCAGCGTTGGTTACAGGGGTTTCGGAACTGAAGCTTTCTTT. It encodes CSVGYRGFGTEAFF.

The chain combines TRBV30 with TRBJ1-2; 11 positions agree with TRBD1. The junction had 3 bases not matched to a gene; V was cut back by 2 bases and J by 7 bases. The CDR3 covers 13 residues. Germline V lookup: CDR1 GTSNPN, CDR2 SVGIG (reference sequence). CDR3 in amino acids: CAWSKGQGGGYTF. CDR3 DNA: TGTGCCTGGAGTAAGGGACAGGGGGGTGGCTACACCTTC.

The chain is built from TRBV12-3 or TRBV12-4 and TRBJ1-2, with D maybe TRBD1 (5 bases). The CDR3 is 12 residues long. Trimming cost V 6 bases and J 8 bases, with 13 bases left between them. CDR3 sequence (DNA): TGTGCCAGCAGCACGGGGAGGGGAGGCTACACCTTC. Its translation: CASSTGRGGYTF.

The chain carries TRBV9 and TRBJ1-2, with 7 positions matching TRBD1. This CDR3 is built from 15 residues. CDR1 is SGDLS and CDR2 is YYNGEE in the germline V gene. Trimming at V came to 4 bases and at J to 5 bases, leaving 11 bases not matched to a gene. The CDR3 DNA reads TGTGCCAGCAGCCCCTTGGACAGGACTACTTATGGCTACACCTTC. Its protein is CASSPLDRTTYGYTF.

V and J are TRBV6-6 and TRBJ1-1, with 9 bases identical to TRBD1. The CDR3 extends over 15 amino acids. V was clipped by 5 bases and J by 4 bases; unmatched bases: 8. Looked up from germline, CDR1 is MNHNY and CDR2 is SVGAGI (reference sequence). CDR3 residues: CASSPSQGAPTEAFF. The CDR3 DNA reads TGTGCCAGCAGTCCCTCACAGGGGGCGCCCACTGAAGCTTTCTTT.

The rearrangement links TRBV5-1 to TRBJ2-5; TRBD2 matches at 7 bases. Per the germline V gene, CDR1 is SGHRS and CDR2 is YFSETQ. J lost 5 bases, V lost 5 bases, and 9 bases had no gene match. The CDR3 is made up of 14 amino acids. The CDR3 protein is CASRIQPSGETQYF. For the CDR3, the DNA is TGCGCCAGCAGGATCCAGCCTAGCGGTGAGACCCAGTACTTC.

This chain connects TRBV6-5 to TRBJ1-6, with 7 bases matching TRBD1. V shed 6 bases and J 7 bases; nucleotides not matched to a gene: 6. CDR1 is MNHEY, CDR2 SVGAGI, per germline. This CDR3 spans 14 amino acids. DNA of the CDR3: TGTGCCAGCAGCCCGGGACAGTTCAATTCACCCCTCCACTTT. It is translated as CASSPGQFNSPLHF.

The rearrangement uses TRBV12-3 or TRBV12-4 and TRBJ2-7; D remains ambiguous. This CDR3 comprises 13 residues. Trimming removed 3 bases from V and 2 bases from J, with 8 bases in between. This CDR3 reads CASSFKPPYEQYF. CDR3 sequence (DNA): TGTGCCAGCAGTTTTAAGCCCCCCTACGAGCAGTACTTC.

This rearrangement joins TRBV19 to TRBJ2-7; TRBD1 might be the D (6 bases). The CDR3 is 13 residues long. In germline, CDR1 is LNHDA, CDR2 SQIVND (reference sequence). V was pared by 4 bases and J by 6 bases, with 13 bases between. The CDR3: CASSTGQFGEQYF. The CDR3, as DNA: TGTGCCAGTAGTACCGGACAGTTCGGCGAGCAGTACTTC.

This chain connects TRBV4-1 to TRBJ2-7; 10 bases fit TRBD1. V lost 0 bases to trimming and J lost 6 bases; unmatched junction nucleotides: 5. The germline gives CDR1 MGHRA, CDR2 YSYEKL. The CDR3 runs to 15 residues. CDR3 nucleotides: TGCGCCAGCAGCCAAGAAGGGACAGGGGTAACCGAGCAGTACTTC. Its protein product is CASSQEGTGVTEQYF.

The rearrangement uses TRBV19 and TRBJ1-2; D is ambiguous. V was trimmed by 1 base and J by 3 bases, leaving 15 bases between them. CDR1 is LNHDA, CDR2 SQIVND, per germline (reference sequence). The CDR3 extends over 16 amino acids. The CDR3 loop is CASSIGGQRGHYGYTF. CDR3 in DNA: TGTGCCAGTAGTATAGGCGGGCAGCGAGGACACTATGGCTACACCTTC.

The chain combines TRBV3-1 (or the pseudogene TRBV3-2) with TRBJ2-7; 9 bases agree with TRBD1. The V gene's germline CDR1 is LGHDT and CDR2 YNNKEL (reference sequence). The CDR3 sequence is 17 residues long. V dropped 1 base and J dropped 4; count of bases not matched to a gene: 11. CDR3 protein: CASSQVGTGRLLYEQYF. DNA for the CDR3: TGTGCCAGCAGCCAAGTTGGGACAGGGAGGCTCCTATACGAGCAGTACTTC.

J is TRBJ2-7 and V is TRBV15; D gene unclear. The CDR3 runs 13 residues. Germline CDR1 and CDR2: LNHNV and YYDKDF (reference sequence). Trimming shortened V by 0 bases and J by 5 bases, and 8 bases separated the two germline ends. The CDR3 region has the DNA TGTGCCACCAGCAGAGATTATATTGACGAGCAGTACTTC. The encoded protein is CATSRDYIDEQYF.

The rearrangement links TRBV29-1 to TRBJ2-5; D is possibly TRBD2 (7 bases). Germline V CDR1 and CDR2: SQVTM, ANQGSEA. The V end was cut by 6 bases, the J end by 2 bases, with 16 bases between. The CDR3 length is 14 residues. Here the CDR3 DNA reads TGCAGCGTCAATGGGGGGGGCGGGCAAGAGACCCAGTACTTC. Protein: CSVNGGGGQETQYF.

The CDR3 reads CASLRDFGDTQYF. The CDR3 region has the DNA TGTGCCAGCCTCCGGGACTTTGGGGATACGCAGTATTTT. The chain uses TRBV12-3 or TRBV12-4 and TRBJ2-3; TRBD2 is a possible D gene (6 bases). Trimming cost V 8 bases and J 6 bases, with 15 bases left between them. The CDR3 totals 13 residues.

This clone appeared a few times. The chain employs TRBV19 and TRBJ2-7, with D hard to call. Germline CDR1 and CDR2: LNHDA and SQIVND (reference sequence). Trimming took off 3 bases at V and 2 bases at J, with 14 bases between the two ends. This CDR3 region has 15 residues. CDR3 protein: CASSISGQATYEQYF. CDR3 DNA sequence: TGTGCCAGTAGTATCTCTGGGCAGGCGACCTACGAGCAGTACTTC.

The chain couples TRBV4-1 to TRBJ1-2; TRBD1 aligns across 8 bases. The CDR3 is made up of 15 amino acids. Trimming took 3 bases from V and 4 from J; bases not matched to a gene: 7. Germline V gene data show CDR1 as MGHRA and CDR2 as YSYEKL. CDR3: CASSHSSGGGYGYTF. In DNA form, the CDR3 reads TGCGCCAGCAGCCATTCCTCAGGGGGCGGCTATGGCTACACCTTC.

This clone was counted a few times. V is TRBV12-3 or TRBV12-4 and J is TRBJ1-1, with D uncertain. This CDR3 region has 11 residues. V gave up 6 bases and J gave up 9 bases, with 11 bases separating them. The CDR3 region is CASSSNQKAFF. CDR3 sequence (DNA): TGTGCCAGCAGCTCCAACCAGAAAGCTTTCTTT.